Each of the 3 T cell receptor beta chains below was sequenced from the same sample in a study of neurological immune-mediated disorders. TCRdb recomputed calls from the 5' RACE reads with MiXCR, one row per CDR3 protein. The repertoire holds about 50,000 distinct CDR3 sequences, with about 2% as singletons. Sample: PBMCs. The source of these receptors is a woman aged 40-49 years with multiple sclerosis.

This clonotype was counted many times. This chain links TRBV20-1 with TRBJ2-3; 7 bases match TRBD1. Per germline, CDR1 DFQATT and CDR2 SNEGSKA (reference sequence). Losses at the gene ends were 2 bases for V and 3 bases for J; bases not matched to a gene: 20. The CDR3 contains 19 residues. Here the CDR3 reads CSARPGQAISPDFTDTQYF. CDR3 nucleotides: TGCAGTGCTAGACCCGGACAGGCCATTTCTCCGGACTTTACAGATACGCAGTATTTT.

Many counts were recorded for this clonotype. The V and J genes are TRBV20-1 and TRBJ2-5, with D hard to call. V was cut by 0 bases and J by 5 bases, with 7 bases left in between. The CDR3 is made up of 12 amino acids. Germline CDR1 reads DFQATT; CDR2 reads SNEGSKA (reference sequence). CDR3 in amino acids: CSARDFKETQYF. CDR3 nucleotide sequence: TGCAGTGCTAGAGACTTTAAGGAGACCCAGTACTTC.

The sample holds many counts of this clonotype. The rearrangement links TRBV3-1 to TRBJ2-3, with D perhaps given as TRBD1 or TRBD2 (5 bases each). The CDR3 contains 14 residues. Germline V gene data show CDR1 as LGHDT and CDR2 as YNNKEL (reference sequence). With 7 bases removed from V and 5 bases from J, the gap between germline ends came to 16 bases. The CDR3: CASNTQGVGDTQYF. As DNA, the CDR3 is TGTGCCAGCAACACCCAGGGAGTAGGAGATACGCAGTATTTT.